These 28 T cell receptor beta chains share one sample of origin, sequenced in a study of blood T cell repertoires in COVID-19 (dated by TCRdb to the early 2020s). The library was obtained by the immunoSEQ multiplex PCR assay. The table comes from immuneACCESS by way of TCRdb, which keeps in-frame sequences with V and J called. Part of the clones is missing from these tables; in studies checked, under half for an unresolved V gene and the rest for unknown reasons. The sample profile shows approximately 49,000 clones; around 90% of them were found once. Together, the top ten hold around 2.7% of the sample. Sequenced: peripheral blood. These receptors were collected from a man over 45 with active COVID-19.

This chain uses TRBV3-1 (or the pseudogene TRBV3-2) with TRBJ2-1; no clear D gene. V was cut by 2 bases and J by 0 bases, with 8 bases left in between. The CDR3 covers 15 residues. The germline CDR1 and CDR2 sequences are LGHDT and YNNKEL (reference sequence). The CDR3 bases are TGTGCCAGCAGCCAACGCACGGGCTCCTACAATGAGCAGTTCTTC. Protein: CASSQRTGSYNEQFF.

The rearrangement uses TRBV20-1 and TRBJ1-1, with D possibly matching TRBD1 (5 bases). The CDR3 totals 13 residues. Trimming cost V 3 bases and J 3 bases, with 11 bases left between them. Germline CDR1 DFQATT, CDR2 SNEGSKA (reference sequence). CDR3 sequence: CSASDQGYTEAFF. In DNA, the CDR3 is TGCAGTGCTAGTGATCAGGGTTACACTGAAGCTTTCTTT.

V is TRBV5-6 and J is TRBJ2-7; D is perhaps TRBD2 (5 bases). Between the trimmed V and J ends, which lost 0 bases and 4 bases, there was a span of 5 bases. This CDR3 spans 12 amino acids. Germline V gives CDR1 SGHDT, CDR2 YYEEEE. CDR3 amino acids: CASSLGGYEQYF. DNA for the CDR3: TGTGCCAGCAGCTTGGGAGGGTACGAGCAGTACTTC. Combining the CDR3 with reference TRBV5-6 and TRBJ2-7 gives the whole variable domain DAGVTQSPTHLIKTRGQQVTLRCSPKSGHDTVSWYQQALGQGPQFIFQYYEEEERQRGNFPDRFSGHQFPNYSSELNVNALLLGDSALYLCASSLGGYEQYFGPGTRLTVT.

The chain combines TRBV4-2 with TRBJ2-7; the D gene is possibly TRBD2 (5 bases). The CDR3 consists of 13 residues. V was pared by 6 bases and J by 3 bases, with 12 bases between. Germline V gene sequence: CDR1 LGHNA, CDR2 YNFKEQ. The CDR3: CASSFGLLYEQYF. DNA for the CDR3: TGTGCCAGCAGTTTCGGACTTCTCTACGAGCAGTACTTC.

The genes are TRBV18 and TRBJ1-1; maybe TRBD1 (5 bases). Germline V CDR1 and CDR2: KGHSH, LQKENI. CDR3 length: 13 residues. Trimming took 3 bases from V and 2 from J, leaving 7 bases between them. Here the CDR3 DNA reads TGTGCCAGCTCACCGGGGCTAAACACTGAAGCTTTCTTT. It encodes CASSPGLNTEAFF.

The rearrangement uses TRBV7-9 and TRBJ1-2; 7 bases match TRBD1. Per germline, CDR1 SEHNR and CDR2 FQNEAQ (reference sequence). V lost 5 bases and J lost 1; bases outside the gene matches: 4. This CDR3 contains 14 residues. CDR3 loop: CASSPQGVNYGYTF. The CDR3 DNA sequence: TGTGCCAGCAGCCCCCAGGGGGTTAACTATGGCTACACCTTC.

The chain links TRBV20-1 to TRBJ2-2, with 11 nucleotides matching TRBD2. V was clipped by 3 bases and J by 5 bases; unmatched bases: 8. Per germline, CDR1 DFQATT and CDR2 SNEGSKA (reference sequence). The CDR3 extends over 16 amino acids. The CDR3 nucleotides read TGCAGTGCTAGTACTAGCGGGAGTATTCGAACCGGGGAGCTGTTTTTT. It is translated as CSASTSGSIRTGELFF.

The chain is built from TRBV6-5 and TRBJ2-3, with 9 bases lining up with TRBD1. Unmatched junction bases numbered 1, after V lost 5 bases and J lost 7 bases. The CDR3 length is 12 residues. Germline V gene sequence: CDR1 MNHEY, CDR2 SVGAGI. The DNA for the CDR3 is TGTGCCAGCAGTAACAGGGGGCATACGCAGTATTTT. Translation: CASSNRGHTQYF.

The CDR3 region has the DNA TGTGCCAGTAGTATCTCGGGGTCCACTGAAGCTTTCTTT. The encoded protein is CASSISGSTEAFF. The chain couples TRBV19 to TRBJ1-1, with D uncertain. CDR1 is LNHDA and CDR2 is SQIVND in the germline V gene (reference sequence). The germline V and J ends were trimmed by 3 bases and 4 bases, with 9 bases remaining between them. This CDR3 spans 13 amino acids.

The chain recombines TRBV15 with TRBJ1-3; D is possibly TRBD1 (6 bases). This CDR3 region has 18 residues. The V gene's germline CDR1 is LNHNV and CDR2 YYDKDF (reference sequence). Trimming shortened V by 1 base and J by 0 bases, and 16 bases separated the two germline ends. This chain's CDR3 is CATSRGGGTGYSGNTIYF. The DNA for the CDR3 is TGTGCCACCAGCAGAGGGGGGGGAACAGGGTACTCTGGAAACACCATATATTTT.

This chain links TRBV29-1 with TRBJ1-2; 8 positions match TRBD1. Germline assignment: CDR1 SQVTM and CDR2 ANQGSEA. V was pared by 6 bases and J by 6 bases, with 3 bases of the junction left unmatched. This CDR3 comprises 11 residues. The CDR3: CSVGQGNGYTF. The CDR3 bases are TGCAGCGTCGGACAGGGCAATGGCTACACCTTC.

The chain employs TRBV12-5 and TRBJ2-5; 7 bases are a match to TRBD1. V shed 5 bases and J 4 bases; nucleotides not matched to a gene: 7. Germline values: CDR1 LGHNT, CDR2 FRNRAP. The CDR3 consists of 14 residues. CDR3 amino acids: CASGLTGAPETQYF. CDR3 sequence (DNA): TGTGCTAGTGGTCTTACAGGGGCGCCAGAGACCCAGTACTTC. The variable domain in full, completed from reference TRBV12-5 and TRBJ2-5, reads DARVTQTPRHKVTEMGQEVTMRCQPILGHNTVFWYRQTMMQGLELLAYFRNRAPLDDSGMPKDRFSAEMPDATLATLKIQPSEPRDSAVYFCASGLTGAPETQYFGPGTRLLVL.

The CDR3 bases are TGTGCCAGCAGAGACCCCGGGGAGAGCGGCTACACCTTC. Amino acid sequence: CASRDPGESGYTF. The chain employs TRBV6-5 and TRBJ1-2; D is undetermined. V lost 6 bases and J lost 8, with 16 bases in between. The CDR3 is 13 residues long. Per the germline V gene, CDR1 is MNHEY and CDR2 is SVGAGI.

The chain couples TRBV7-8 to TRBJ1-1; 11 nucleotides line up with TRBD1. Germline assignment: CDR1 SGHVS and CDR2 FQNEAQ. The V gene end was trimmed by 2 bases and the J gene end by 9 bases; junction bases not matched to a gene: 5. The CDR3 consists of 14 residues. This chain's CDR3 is CASSLQDRGRKAFF. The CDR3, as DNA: TGTGCCAGCAGCTTACAGGACAGGGGGCGCAAAGCTTTCTTT.

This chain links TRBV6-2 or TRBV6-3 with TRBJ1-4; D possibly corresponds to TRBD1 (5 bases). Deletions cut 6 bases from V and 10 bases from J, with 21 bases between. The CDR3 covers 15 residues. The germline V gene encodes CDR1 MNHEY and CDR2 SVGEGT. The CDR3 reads CASSHPDSNTGKLFF. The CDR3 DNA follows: TGTGCCAGCAGCCACCCCGACAGCAACACGGGAAAACTGTTTTTT.

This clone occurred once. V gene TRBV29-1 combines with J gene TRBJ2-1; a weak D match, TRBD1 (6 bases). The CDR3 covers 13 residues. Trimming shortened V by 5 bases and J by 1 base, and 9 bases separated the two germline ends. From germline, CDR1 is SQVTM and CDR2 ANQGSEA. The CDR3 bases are TGCAGCGTTACAGGGTTATCCTACAATGAGCAGTTCTTC. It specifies CSVTGLSYNEQFF.

Written as DNA, the CDR3 is TGTGCCAGCAGTCCCGGGTCAGGGTGGGGCAATCAGCCCCAGCATTTT. Translation gives CASSPGSGWGNQPQHF. The chain is built from TRBV6-6 and TRBJ1-5, with a weak D call TRBD1 (5 bases). The CDR3 sequence is 16 residues long. V lost 5 bases and J lost 2, with 16 bases in between. Per germline, CDR1 MNHNY and CDR2 SVGAGI (reference sequence).

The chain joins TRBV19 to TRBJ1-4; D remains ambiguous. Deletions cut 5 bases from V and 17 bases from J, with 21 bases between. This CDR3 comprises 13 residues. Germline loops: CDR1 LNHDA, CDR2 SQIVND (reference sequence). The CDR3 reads CASSPHRTEFIFF. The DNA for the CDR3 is TGTGCCAGTAGTCCCCACCGAACAGAATTTATATTTTTT.

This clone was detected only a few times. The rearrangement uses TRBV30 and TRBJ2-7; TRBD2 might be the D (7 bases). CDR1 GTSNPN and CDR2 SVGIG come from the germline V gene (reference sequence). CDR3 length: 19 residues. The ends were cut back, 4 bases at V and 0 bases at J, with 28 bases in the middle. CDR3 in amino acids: CAWITFSPFEGGVSYEQYF. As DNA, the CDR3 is TGTGCCTGGATCACCTTTTCCCCCTTTGAGGGGGGGGTCTCCTACGAGCAGTACTTC.

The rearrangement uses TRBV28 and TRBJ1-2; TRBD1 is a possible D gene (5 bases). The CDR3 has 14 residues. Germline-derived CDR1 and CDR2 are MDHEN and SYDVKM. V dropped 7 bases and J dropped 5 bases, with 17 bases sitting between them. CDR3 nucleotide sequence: TGTGCCAGCAAAACGGGGGGAATAAATTATGGCTACACCTTC. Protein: CASKTGGINYGYTF.

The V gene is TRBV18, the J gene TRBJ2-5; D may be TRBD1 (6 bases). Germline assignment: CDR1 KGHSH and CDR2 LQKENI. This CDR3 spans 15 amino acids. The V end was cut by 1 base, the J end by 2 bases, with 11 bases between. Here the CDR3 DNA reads TGTGCCAGCTCACCACTATACAGGGAACAAGAGACCCAGTACTTC. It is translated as CASSPLYREQETQYF.

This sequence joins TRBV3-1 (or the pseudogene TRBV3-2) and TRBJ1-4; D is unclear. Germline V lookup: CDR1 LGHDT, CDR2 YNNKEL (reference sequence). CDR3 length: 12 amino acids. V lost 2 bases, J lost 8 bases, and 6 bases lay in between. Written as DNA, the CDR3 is TGTGCCAGCAGCCAAAGAGGGGAAAAACTGTTTTTT. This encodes CASSQRGEKLFF.

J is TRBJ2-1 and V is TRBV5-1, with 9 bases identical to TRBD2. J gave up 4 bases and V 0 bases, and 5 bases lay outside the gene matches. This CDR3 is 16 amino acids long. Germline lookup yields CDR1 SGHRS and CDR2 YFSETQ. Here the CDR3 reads CASSLGGRASYNEQFF. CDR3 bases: TGCGCCAGCAGCTTGGGCGGGAGGGCCTCTTACAATGAGCAGTTCTTC.

The CDR3 reads CASSQVQYTGELFF. CDR3 in DNA: TGTGCCAGCAGCCAAGTTCAGTACACCGGGGAGCTGTTTTTT. This chain connects TRBV3-1 (or the pseudogene TRBV3-2) to TRBJ2-2, with no clear D. The V gene lost 1 base and the J gene lost 3 bases, with 6 bases spanning the gap. The CDR3 length is 14 residues. In germline, CDR1 is LGHDT, CDR2 YNNKEL (reference sequence).

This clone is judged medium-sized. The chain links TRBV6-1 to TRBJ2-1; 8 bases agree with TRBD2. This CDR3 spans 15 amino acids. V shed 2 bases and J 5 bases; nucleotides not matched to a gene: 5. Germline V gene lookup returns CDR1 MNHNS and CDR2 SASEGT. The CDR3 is CASSELSGGNNEQFF. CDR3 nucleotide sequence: TGTGCCAGCAGTGAACTGAGCGGGGGTAACAATGAGCAGTTCTTC.

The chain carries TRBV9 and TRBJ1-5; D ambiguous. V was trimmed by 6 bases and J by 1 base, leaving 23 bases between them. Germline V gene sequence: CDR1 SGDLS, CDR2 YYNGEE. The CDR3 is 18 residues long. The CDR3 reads CASTTPPTRPGSNQPQHF. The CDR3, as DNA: TGTGCCAGCACCACCCCCCCTACTCGTCCGGGGAGCAATCAGCCCCAGCATTTT.

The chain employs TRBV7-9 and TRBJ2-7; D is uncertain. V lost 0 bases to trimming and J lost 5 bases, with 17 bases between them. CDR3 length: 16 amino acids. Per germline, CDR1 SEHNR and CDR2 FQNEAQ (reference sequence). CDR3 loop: CASSLALFGRRHEQYF. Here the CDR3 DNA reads TGTGCCAGCAGCTTAGCACTCTTCGGAAGGCGGCACGAGCAGTACTTC.

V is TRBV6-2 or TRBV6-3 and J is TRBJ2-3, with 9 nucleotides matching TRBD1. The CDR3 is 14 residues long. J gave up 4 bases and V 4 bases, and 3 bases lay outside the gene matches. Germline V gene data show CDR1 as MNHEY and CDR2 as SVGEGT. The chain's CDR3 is CASSFGTGSDTQYF. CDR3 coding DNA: TGTGCCAGCAGTTTCGGGACAGGGTCAGATACGCAGTATTTT.